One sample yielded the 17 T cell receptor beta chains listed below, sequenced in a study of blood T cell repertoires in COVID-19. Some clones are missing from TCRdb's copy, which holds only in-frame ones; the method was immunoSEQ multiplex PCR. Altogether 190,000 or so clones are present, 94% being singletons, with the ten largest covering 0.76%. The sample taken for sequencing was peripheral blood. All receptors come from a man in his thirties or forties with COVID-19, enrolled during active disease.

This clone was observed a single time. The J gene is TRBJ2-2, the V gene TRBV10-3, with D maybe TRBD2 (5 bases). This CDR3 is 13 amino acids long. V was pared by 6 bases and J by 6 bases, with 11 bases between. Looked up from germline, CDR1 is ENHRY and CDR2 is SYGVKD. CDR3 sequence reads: CAIRERESGELFF. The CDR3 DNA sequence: TGTGCCATCAGAGAGAGGGAGTCCGGGGAGCTGTTTTTT.

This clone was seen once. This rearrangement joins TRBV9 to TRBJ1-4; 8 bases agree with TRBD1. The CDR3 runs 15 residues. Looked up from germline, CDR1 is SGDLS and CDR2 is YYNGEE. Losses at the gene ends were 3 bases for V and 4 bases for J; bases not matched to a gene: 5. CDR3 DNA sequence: TGTGCCAGCAGCGCTCAGGGGGCCAGTAATGAAAAACTGTTTTTT. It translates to CASSAQGASNEKLFF.

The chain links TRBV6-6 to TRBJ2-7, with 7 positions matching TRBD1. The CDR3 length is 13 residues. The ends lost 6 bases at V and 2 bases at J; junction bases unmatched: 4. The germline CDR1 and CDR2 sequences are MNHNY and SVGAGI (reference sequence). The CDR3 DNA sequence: TGTGCCAGCAGGGTGGGGACAGCCTACGAGCAGTACTTC. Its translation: CASRVGTAYEQYF.

The CDR3 nucleotides read TGCGCCAGCAGCTTGGCCAGGGGGCTGAACACTGAAGCTTTCTTT. It encodes CASSLARGLNTEAFF. The gene calls are TRBV5-1 and TRBJ1-1; TRBD1 agrees at 8 bases. The CDR3 length is 15 residues. The V gene's germline CDR1 is SGHRS and CDR2 YFSETQ. V shed 0 bases, J shed 0 bases, and the junction held 1 base outside the gene matches.

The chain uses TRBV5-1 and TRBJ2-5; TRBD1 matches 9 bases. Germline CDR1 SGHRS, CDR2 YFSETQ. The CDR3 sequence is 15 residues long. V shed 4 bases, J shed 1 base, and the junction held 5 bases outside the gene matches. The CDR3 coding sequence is TGCGCCAGCAGCATGACGACAGGGGGCCAAGAGACCCAGTACTTC. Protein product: CASSMTTGGQETQYF. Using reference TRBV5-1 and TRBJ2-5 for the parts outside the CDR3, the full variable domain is KAGVTQTPRYLIKTRGQQVTLSCSPISGHRSVSWYQQTPGQGLQFLFEYFSETQRNKGNFPGRFSGRQFSNSRSEMNVSTLELGDSALYLCASSMTTGGQETQYFGPGTRLLVL.

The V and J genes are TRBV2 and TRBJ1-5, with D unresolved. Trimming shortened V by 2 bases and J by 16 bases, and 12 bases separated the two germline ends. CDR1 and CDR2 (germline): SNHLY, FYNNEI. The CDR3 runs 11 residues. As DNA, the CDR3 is TGTGCCAGCAGTGAAAGAGGAACCCTCCATTTT. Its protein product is CASSERGTLHF.

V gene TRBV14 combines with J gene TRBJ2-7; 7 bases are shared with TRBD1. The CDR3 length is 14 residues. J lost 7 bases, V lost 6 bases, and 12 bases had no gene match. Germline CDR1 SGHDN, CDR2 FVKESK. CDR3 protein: CASRARQGSREQYF. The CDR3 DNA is TGTGCCAGCAGAGCAAGACAGGGATCGAGGGAGCAGTACTTC.

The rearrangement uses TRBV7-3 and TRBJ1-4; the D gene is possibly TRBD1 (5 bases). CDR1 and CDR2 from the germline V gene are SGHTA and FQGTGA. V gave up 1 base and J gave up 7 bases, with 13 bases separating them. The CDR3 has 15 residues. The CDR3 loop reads CASSLSGRVGEKLFF. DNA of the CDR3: TGTGCCAGCAGCTTAAGTGGCAGGGTTGGTGAAAAACTGTTTTTT.

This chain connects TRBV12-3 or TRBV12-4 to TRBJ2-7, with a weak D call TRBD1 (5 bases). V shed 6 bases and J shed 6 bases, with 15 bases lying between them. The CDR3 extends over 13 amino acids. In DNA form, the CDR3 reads TGTGCCAGCAGACCGAATGGTCAGGGCGAGCAGTACTTC. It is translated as CASRPNGQGEQYF.

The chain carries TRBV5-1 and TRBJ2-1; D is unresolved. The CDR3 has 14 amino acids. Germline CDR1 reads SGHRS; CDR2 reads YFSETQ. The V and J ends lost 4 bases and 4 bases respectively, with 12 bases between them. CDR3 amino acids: CASSPIAEYNEQFF. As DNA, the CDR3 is TGCGCCAGCAGCCCTATTGCGGAGTACAATGAGCAGTTCTTC. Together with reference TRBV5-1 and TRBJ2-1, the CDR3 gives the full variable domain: KAGVTQTPRYLIKTRGQQVTLSCSPISGHRSVSWYQQTPGQGLQFLFEYFSETQRNKGNFPGRFSGRQFSNSRSEMNVSTLELGDSALYLCASSPIAEYNEQFFGPGTRLTVL.

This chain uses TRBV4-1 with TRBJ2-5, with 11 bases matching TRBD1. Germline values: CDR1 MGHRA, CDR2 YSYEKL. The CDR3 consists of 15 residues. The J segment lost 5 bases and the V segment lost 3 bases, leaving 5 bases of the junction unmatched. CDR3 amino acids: CASSQGQGDWETQYF. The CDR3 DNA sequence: TGCGCCAGCAGCCAGGGACAGGGGGATTGGGAGACCCAGTACTTC.

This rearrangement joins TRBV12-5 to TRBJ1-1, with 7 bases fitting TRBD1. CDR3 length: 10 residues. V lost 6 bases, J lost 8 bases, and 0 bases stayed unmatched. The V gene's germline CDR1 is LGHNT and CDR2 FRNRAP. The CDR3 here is CASGGGEAFF. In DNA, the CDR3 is TGTGCTAGTGGAGGGGGCGAAGCTTTCTTT.

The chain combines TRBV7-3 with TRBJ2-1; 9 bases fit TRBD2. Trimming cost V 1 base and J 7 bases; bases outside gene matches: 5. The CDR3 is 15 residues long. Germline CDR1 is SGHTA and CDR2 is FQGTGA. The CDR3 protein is CASSLSGGALNEQFF. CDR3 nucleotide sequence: TGTGCCAGCAGCTTAAGCGGGGGGGCCCTTAATGAGCAGTTCTTC.

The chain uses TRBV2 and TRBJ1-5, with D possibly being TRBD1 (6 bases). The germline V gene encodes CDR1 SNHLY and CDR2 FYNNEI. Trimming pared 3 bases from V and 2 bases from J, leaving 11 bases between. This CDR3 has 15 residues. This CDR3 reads CASSEGRGGNQPQHF. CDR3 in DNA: TGTGCCAGCAGTGAGGGCAGGGGAGGCAATCAGCCCCAGCATTTT.

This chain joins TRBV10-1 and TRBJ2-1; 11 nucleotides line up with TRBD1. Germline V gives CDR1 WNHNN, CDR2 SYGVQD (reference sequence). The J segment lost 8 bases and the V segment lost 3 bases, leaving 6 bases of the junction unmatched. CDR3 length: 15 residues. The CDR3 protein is CASSDGQGALDEQFF. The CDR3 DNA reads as TGCGCCAGCAGTGACGGACAGGGGGCTCTGGATGAGCAGTTCTTC.

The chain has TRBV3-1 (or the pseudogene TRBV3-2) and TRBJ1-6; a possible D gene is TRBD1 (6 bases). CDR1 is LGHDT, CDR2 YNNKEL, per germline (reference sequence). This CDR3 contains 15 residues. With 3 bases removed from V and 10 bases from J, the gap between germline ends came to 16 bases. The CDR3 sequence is CASSHSDRLGSPLHF. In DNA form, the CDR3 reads TGTGCCAGCAGCCACTCCGACAGGTTAGGCTCACCCCTCCACTTT.

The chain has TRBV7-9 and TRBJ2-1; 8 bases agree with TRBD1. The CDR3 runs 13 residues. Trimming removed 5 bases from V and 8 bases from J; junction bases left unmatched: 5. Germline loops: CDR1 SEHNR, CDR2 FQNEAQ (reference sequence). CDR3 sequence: CASSGTGGDEQFF. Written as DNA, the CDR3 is TGTGCCAGCAGCGGGACAGGAGGCGATGAGCAGTTCTTC.